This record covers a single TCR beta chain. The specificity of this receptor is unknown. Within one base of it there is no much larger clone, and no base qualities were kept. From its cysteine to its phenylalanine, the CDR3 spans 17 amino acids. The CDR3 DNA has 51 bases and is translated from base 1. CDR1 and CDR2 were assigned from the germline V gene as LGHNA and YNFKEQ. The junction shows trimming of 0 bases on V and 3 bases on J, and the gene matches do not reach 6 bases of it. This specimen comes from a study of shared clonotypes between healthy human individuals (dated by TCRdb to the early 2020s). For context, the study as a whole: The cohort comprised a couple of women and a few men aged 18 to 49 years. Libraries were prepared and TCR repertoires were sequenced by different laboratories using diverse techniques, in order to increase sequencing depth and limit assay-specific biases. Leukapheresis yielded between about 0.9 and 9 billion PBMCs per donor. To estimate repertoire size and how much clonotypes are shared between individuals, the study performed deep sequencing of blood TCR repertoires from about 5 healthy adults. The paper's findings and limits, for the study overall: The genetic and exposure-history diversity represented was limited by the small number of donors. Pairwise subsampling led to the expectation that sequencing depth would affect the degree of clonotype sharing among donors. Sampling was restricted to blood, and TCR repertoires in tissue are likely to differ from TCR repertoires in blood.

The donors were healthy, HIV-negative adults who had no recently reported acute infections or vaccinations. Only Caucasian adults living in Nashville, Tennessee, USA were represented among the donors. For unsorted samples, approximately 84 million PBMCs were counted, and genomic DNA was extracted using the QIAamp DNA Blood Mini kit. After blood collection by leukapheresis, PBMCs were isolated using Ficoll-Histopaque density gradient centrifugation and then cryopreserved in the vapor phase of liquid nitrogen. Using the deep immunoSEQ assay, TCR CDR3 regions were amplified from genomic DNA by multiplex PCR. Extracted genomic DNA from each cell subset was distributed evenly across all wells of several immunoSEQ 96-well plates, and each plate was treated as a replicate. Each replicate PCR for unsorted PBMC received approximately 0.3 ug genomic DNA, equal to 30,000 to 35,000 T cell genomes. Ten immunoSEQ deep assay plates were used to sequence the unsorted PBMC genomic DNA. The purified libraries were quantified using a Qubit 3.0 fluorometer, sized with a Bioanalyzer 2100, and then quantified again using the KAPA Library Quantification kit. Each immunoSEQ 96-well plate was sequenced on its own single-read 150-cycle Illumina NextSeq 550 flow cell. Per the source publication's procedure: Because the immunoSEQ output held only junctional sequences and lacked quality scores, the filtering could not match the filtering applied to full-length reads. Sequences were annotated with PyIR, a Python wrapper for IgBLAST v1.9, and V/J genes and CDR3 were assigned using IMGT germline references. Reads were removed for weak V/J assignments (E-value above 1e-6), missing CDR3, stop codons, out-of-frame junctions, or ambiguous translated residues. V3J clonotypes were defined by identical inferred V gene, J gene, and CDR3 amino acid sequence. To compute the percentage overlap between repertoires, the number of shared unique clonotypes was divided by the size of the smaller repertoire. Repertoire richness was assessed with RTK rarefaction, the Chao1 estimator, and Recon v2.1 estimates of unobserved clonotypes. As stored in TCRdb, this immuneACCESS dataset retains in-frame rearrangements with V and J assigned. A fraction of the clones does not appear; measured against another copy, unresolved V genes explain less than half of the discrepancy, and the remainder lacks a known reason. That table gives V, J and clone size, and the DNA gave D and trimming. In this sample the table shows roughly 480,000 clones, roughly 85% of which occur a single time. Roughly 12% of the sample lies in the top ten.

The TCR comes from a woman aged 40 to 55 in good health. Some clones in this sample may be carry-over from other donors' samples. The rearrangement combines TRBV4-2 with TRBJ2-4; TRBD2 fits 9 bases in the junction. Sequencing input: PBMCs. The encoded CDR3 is CASSQDLRREGKNIQYF. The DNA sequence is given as TGTGCCAGCAGCCAAGATTTAAGGCGGGAGGGCAAAAACATTCAGTACTTC.